The clone carrying this T cell receptor beta chain occurred many times. What it binds is unknown. This sample stems from a study of Graves' ophthalmopathy and Graves' hyperthyroidism. Exclusion covered patients with other autoimmune diseases or uncontrolled infections (as well as pregnancy or lactation). Investigators amplified TCR beta CDR3 regions from RNA transcripts. First-round RT-PCR with HTBI primers preceded a second-round multiplex PCR. Each CDR3 protein is one row after TCRdb ran MiXCR on the multiplex PCR reads. This sample has 350,000 to 450,000 distinct CDR3 sequences, with around 20% found just once. Whole-study findings and limits: The model flagged ophthalmopathy progression at about 71% sensitivity and 72% to 75% specificity.

The ends were cut back, 6 bases at V and 6 bases at J, with 15 bases in the middle. CDR1 and CDR2 from the germline V gene are DFQATT and SNEGSKA (reference sequence). CDR3 length: 13 amino acids. The V and J genes are TRBV20-1 and TRBJ1-5, with D maybe TRBD1 (5 bases). The sequencing sample was made of peripheral blood. This sequence originates from a woman aged 18-30 years with stable Graves' hyperthyroidism. CDR3 bases: TGCAGTGCGGGCCGGCAGGGCGGTCAGCCCCAGCATTTT. Its translation is CSAGRQGGQPQHF.